This TCR beta chain stems from a study of blood T cell repertoires in COVID-19. Study context: Samples of COVID-19 (acute and convalescent) were obtained from the United States, Italy and Spain. Sources were T cells, B-cell-depleted T cells, or PBMCs; the material itself was cDNA or gDNA.

Under the authors' procedure: Estimated nucleated cell counts came from reference gene primer amplification. Using immunoSEQ multiplex PCR, the repertoire was profiled, and TCRdb retains in-frame clones only, with some absent. The V and J calls and the clone size are those of that table, but D and trimming were determined from the DNA. This sample carries about 100,000 clones, over 80% of them seen once, and the ten largest clones take around 2%. The V gene lost 3 bases and the J gene lost 12 bases, with 21 bases spanning the gap. This CDR3 is 14 amino acids long. CDR1 SGHAT and CDR2 FQNNGV come from the germline V gene. This clone was detected only a few times.

The receptor's source is a man aged 65 to 85 with active or convalescent COVID-19. V usage is TRBV11-2 and J usage is TRBJ2-7; D perhaps matches TRBD2 (5 bases). Sequencing was done on a sample of peripheral blood. CDR3 sequence reads: CASSFRTSHGLRYF. CDR3 nucleotide sequence: TGTGCCAGCAGCTTCAGGACTTCTCACGGGTTACGGTACTTC.